Listed here are 29 T cell receptor beta chains from one sample, sequenced in a study of blood T cell repertoires in COVID-19. The method was immunoSEQ multiplex PCR; TCRdb's version includes in-frame clones alone and lacks a portion of them. The data hold 65,000 to 85,000 clones, with approximately 87% observed a single time. Sequencing was performed on peripheral blood. All receptors derive from a human donor in a cohort sampled during active COVID-19.

This CDR3 reads CASSLASGGSYEQYF. DNA for the CDR3: TGTGCCAGCAGCTTAGCCTCGGGAGGGTCCTACGAGCAGTACTTC. The genes are TRBV7-9 and TRBJ2-7, with 8 bases fitting TRBD2. Germline loops: CDR1 SEHNR, CDR2 FQNEAQ (reference sequence). Trimming removed 0 bases from V and 1 base from J; junction bases left unmatched: 2. This CDR3 is built from 15 residues.

This chain joins TRBV7-9 and TRBJ2-1; D is unresolved. V lost 1 base to trimming and J lost 9 bases, with 10 bases between them. This CDR3 is 13 amino acids long. Germline CDR1 reads SEHNR; CDR2 reads FQNEAQ (reference sequence). CDR3 in DNA: TGTGCCAGCAGCTTAGTCTCCCCGAGTGAGCAGTTCTTC. It is translated as CASSLVSPSEQFF. The variable domain in full, completed from reference TRBV7-9 and TRBJ2-1, reads DTGVSQNPRHKITKRGQNVTFRCDPISEHNRLYWYRQTLGQGPEFLTYFQNEAQLEKSRLLSDRFSAERPKGSFSTLEIQRTEQGDSAMYLCASSLVSPSEQFFGPGTRLTVL.

This clone was seen a single time. The V gene is TRBV28, the J gene TRBJ2-7; 10 nucleotides match TRBD2. J gave up 3 bases and V 6 bases, and 5 bases lay outside the gene matches. The germline V gene has CDR1 MDHEN and CDR2 SYDVKM. The CDR3 spans 14 residues. CDR3 DNA: TGTGCCAGCAGGCCAAGCGGGGGGGACTACGAGCAGTACTTC. Its translation is CASRPSGGDYEQYF.

This clone was seen only once. The V call is TRBV9, the J call TRBJ2-7; 7 bases line up with TRBD2. Looked up from germline, CDR1 is SGDLS and CDR2 is YYNGEE. The CDR3 spans 17 residues. V was clipped by 3 bases and J by 3 bases; unmatched bases: 15. The CDR3 DNA reads TGTGCCAGCAGCGCGGGGGAGGGACCGGGACGGTACTACGAGCAGTACTTC. As protein: CASSAGEGPGRYYEQYF.

This clone has only a few counts. This chain uses TRBV3-1 (or the pseudogene TRBV3-2) with TRBJ2-1; D unresolved. The germline V gene encodes CDR1 LGHDT and CDR2 YNNKEL (reference sequence). CDR3 size: 14 residues. V was shortened by 8 bases and J by 0 bases, with 11 bases between the two germline ends. CDR3 residues: CASAPDSSYNEQFF. The CDR3 DNA follows: TGTGCCAGCGCGCCCGATAGCTCCTACAATGAGCAGTTCTTC.

The chain carries TRBV7-2 and TRBJ2-1; the D is unclear. V was cut by 2 bases and J by 10 bases, with 6 bases left in between. This CDR3 comprises 11 residues. Germline V gives CDR1 SGHTA, CDR2 FQGNSA. The CDR3 loop is CASSLLQEQFF. The CDR3 DNA reads TGTGCCAGCAGCTTATTGCAGGAGCAGTTCTTC. Full variable domain (outside the CDR3, taken from reference TRBV7-2 and TRBJ2-1): GAGVSQSPSNKVTEKGKDVELRCDPISGHTALYWYRQSLGQGLEFLIYFQGNSAPDKSGLPSDRFSAERTGGSVSTLTIQRTQQEDSAVYLCASSLLQEQFFGPGTRLTVL.

V is TRBV4-2 and J is TRBJ2-1; the D is unclear. Trimming left V 0 bases short and J 4 bases short, with 19 bases between. Looked up from germline, CDR1 is LGHNA and CDR2 is YNFKEQ. The CDR3 sequence is 18 residues long. CDR3 DNA sequence: TGTGCCAGCAGCCAAGATCTTGTGGTGGGCGCCCTTTACAATGAGCAGTTCTTC. Its translation is CASSQDLVVGALYNEQFF.

V usage is TRBV7-3 and J usage is TRBJ1-1; 8 nucleotides line up with TRBD1. This CDR3 has 14 amino acids. Germline loops: CDR1 SGHTA, CDR2 FQGTGA. V lost 5 bases and J lost 6; bases outside the gene matches: 8. For the CDR3, the DNA is TGTGCCAGCAGCCCAGGGACAGGCTCGTCTGAAGCTTTCTTT. Protein: CASSPGTGSSEAFF.

This clone showed up just once. V is TRBV27 and J is TRBJ2-3; a possible D gene is TRBD1 (6 bases). The ends were cut back, 3 bases at V and 1 base at J, with 17 bases in the middle. Germline-derived CDR1 and CDR2 are MNHEY and SMNVEV (reference sequence). This CDR3 comprises 17 residues. CDR3 region: CASSFGAGVEGTDTQYF. The CDR3 DNA reads TGTGCCAGCAGTTTCGGGGCAGGGGTAGAGGGCACAGATACGCAGTATTTT.

This chain's CDR3 is CASSSPDRSRQGSHYGYTF. CDR3 DNA sequence: TGTGCCAGCAGTTCCCCAGACAGGTCTAGACAGGGCAGTCACTATGGCTACACCTTC. This chain connects TRBV27 to TRBJ1-2, with 7 bases matching TRBD1. The CDR3 covers 19 residues. V lost 4 bases, J lost 3 bases, and 20 bases stayed unmatched. Per germline, CDR1 MNHEY and CDR2 SMNVEV (reference sequence).

The rearrangement uses TRBV27 and TRBJ1-6; 9 bases are shared with TRBD1. The length of the CDR3 is 14 residues. The V gene end was trimmed by 5 bases and the J gene end by 9 bases; junction bases not matched to a gene: 5. The germline V gene encodes CDR1 MNHEY and CDR2 SMNVEV (reference sequence). CDR3 amino acids: CASSQQGAGSPLHF. In nucleotides, the CDR3 is TGTGCCAGCAGTCAACAGGGGGCCGGTTCACCCCTCCACTTT.

The chain links TRBV7-2 to TRBJ2-7, with 9 bases matching TRBD2. Germline values: CDR1 SGHTA, CDR2 FQGNSA. V gave up 0 bases and J gave up 2 bases; unmatched junction bases: 2. CDR3 size: 15 residues. CDR3 nucleotides: TGTGCCAGCAGCTTAGCAGCGGGAGGCGCCTACGAGCAGTACTTC. Its protein product is CASSLAAGGAYEQYF. The whole variable domain, filled in from reference TRBV7-2 and TRBJ2-7, reads GAGVSQSPSNKVTEKGKDVELRCDPISGHTALYWYRQSLGQGLEFLIYFQGNSAPDKSGLPSDRFSAERTGGSVSTLTIQRTQQEDSAVYLCASSLAAGGAYEQYFGPGTRLTVT.

This clone was recorded a few times. As DNA, the CDR3 is TGTGCCAGCAGCCGAGGACAGACGGCTTTCTTT. As protein: CASSRGQTAFF. The J gene is TRBJ1-1, the V gene TRBV7-9; the D gene is possibly TRBD1 (6 bases). Germline loops: CDR1 SEHNR, CDR2 FQNEAQ (reference sequence). With 5 bases removed from V and 11 bases from J, the gap between germline ends came to 12 bases. CDR3 length: 11 amino acids. The variable domain in full, completed from reference TRBV7-9 and TRBJ1-1, reads DTGVSQNPRHKITKRGQNVTFRCDPISEHNRLYWYRQTLGQGPEFLTYFQNEAQLEKSRLLSDRFSAERPKGSFSTLEIQRTEQGDSAMYLCASSRGQTAFFGQGTRLTVV.

The rearrangement links TRBV7-9 to TRBJ2-1; 11 nucleotides align to TRBD2. The CDR3 runs to 16 residues. Germline V gene data show CDR1 as SEHNR and CDR2 as FQNEAQ (reference sequence). The J segment lost 7 bases and the V segment lost 2 bases, leaving 7 bases of the junction unmatched. The CDR3 spells CASSLYLLAGVNEQFF. The CDR3 DNA reads TGTGCCAGCAGCTTATATCTACTAGCGGGAGTAAATGAGCAGTTCTTC.

The chain recombines TRBV6-5 with TRBJ2-5, with a weak D call TRBD2 (6 bases). This CDR3 contains 15 residues. Germline CDR1 is MNHEY and CDR2 is SVGAGI. Between the trimmed V and J ends, which lost 6 bases and 2 bases, there was a span of 16 bases. CDR3 sequence reads: CASSPRGTEQETQYF. The CDR3 DNA is TGTGCCAGCAGCCCCCGCGGGACGGAGCAAGAGACCCAGTACTTC.

This clone was seen a single time. The chain combines TRBV9 with TRBJ1-1; no clear D gene. Germline V gives CDR1 SGDLS, CDR2 YYNGEE. V shed 2 bases and J shed 3 bases, with 23 bases lying between them. The CDR3 loop spans 18 amino acids. The CDR3 reads CASSVAQGGWREDTEAFF. As DNA, the CDR3 is TGTGCCAGCAGCGTCGCGCAAGGAGGGTGGAGGGAAGACACTGAAGCTTTCTTT. Based on the CDR3 plus reference TRBV9 and TRBJ1-1, the full variable domain is DSGVTQTPKHLITATGQRVTLRCSPRSGDLSVYWYQQSLDQGLQFLIQYYNGEERAKGNILERFSAQQFPDLHSELNLSSLELGDSALYFCASSVAQGGWREDTEAFFGQGTRLTVV.

This sequence joins TRBV2 and TRBJ2-2; 7 nucleotides align to TRBD1. The CDR3 runs to 19 residues. V was clipped by 2 bases and J by 1 base; unmatched bases: 13. In germline, CDR1 is SNHLY, CDR2 FYNNEI. CDR3 nucleotides: TGTGCCAGCAGTGAATGGGGTTCTGTCCGGGACAGGAACACCGGGGAGCTGTTTTTT. Protein: CASSEWGSVRDRNTGELFF.

The chain links TRBV19 to TRBJ2-3; a possible D gene is TRBD2 (5 bases). The CDR3 contains 17 residues. V dropped 4 bases and J dropped 1 base, with 18 bases sitting between them. CDR1 and CDR2 from the germline V gene are LNHDA and SQIVND (reference sequence). CDR3 region: CASSNRGLVGGTDTQYF. DNA for the CDR3: TGTGCCAGTAGTAATCGAGGGCTAGTTGGGGGCACAGATACGCAGTATTTT.

Details on this clone: One end of the junction is discordant with germline, which a read error may explain. V is TRBV6-1 and J is TRBJ2-1; D is perhaps TRBD1 (6 bases). The CDR3 runs 15 residues. Per the germline V gene, CDR1 is MNHNS and CDR2 is SASEGT. CDR3 in DNA: TGTGCCAGCAGTCAAGCCGGGACACCATACAATGAGCAGTTCTTC. Translated: CASSQAGTPYNEQFF.

The genes are TRBV28 and TRBJ2-5; TRBD1 aligns across 7 bases. CDR1 is MDHEN, CDR2 SYDVKM, per germline. Trimming removed 6 bases from V and 2 bases from J; junction bases left unmatched: 3. The CDR3 consists of 13 residues. CDR3 sequence: CASSSGQQETQYF. The CDR3 bases are TGTGCCAGCAGCTCGGGACAGCAAGAGACCCAGTACTTC. Full variable domain (outside the CDR3, taken from reference TRBV28 and TRBJ2-5): DVKVTQSSRYLVKRTGEKVFLECVQDMDHENMFWYRQDPGLGLRLIYFSYDVKMKEKGDIPEGYSVSREKKERFSLILESASTNQTSMYLCASSSGQQETQYFGPGTRLLVL.

The rearrangement uses TRBV18 and TRBJ1-3; possible D gene TRBD1, 5 bases. CDR3 length equals 14 residues. CDR1 is KGHSH, CDR2 LQKENI, per germline. V was trimmed by 5 bases and J by 4 bases, leaving 12 bases between them. The CDR3 spells CASSVQGTGNTIYF. The CDR3 DNA reads as TGTGCCAGCTCAGTCCAGGGTACCGGAAACACCATATATTTT. Using reference TRBV18 and TRBJ1-3 for the parts outside the CDR3, the full variable domain is NAGVMQNPRHLVRRRGQEARLRCSPMKGHSHVYWYRQLPEEGLKFMVYLQKENIIDESGMPKERFSAEFPKEGPSILRIQQVVRGDSAAYFCASSVQGTGNTIYFGEGSWLTVV.

J is TRBJ1-1 and V is TRBV30, with no clear D. CDR1 and CDR2 from the germline V gene are GTSNPN and SVGIG (reference sequence). V was shortened by 2 bases and J by 0 bases, with 10 bases between the two germline ends. This CDR3 is built from 14 residues. Written as DNA, the CDR3 is TGTGCCTGGAGTAGGGTAGCGATGAACACTGAAGCTTTCTTT. Translated: CAWSRVAMNTEAFF.

The V and J genes are TRBV6-2 or TRBV6-3 and TRBJ2-7; D gene uncertain. The V and J ends lost 0 bases and 1 base respectively, with 10 bases between them. The germline CDR1 and CDR2 sequences are MNHEY and SVGEGT. This CDR3 contains 15 residues. CDR3 protein: CASSYSIDTSYEQYF. The CDR3 nucleotides read TGTGCCAGCAGTTACTCGATTGACACTTCCTACGAGCAGTACTTC.

This sequence joins TRBV2 and TRBJ2-7; D may be TRBD1 (5 bases). This CDR3 region has 14 residues. Germline loops: CDR1 SNHLY, CDR2 FYNNEI. V was shortened by 6 bases and J by 5 bases, with 17 bases between the two germline ends. The CDR3 sequence is CASRDGRAGDEQYF. The CDR3 DNA reads TGTGCCAGCAGAGACGGCAGGGCTGGTGACGAGCAGTACTTC.

The rearrangement links TRBV6-2 or TRBV6-3 to TRBJ1-5, with D maybe TRBD1 (5 bases). The CDR3 is made up of 16 amino acids. With 4 bases removed from V and 7 bases from J, the gap between germline ends came to 20 bases. Germline CDR1 reads MNHEY; CDR2 reads SVGEGT. The DNA of the CDR3 is TGTGCCAGCAGTTCATCCGCAGGGCTTCAAGGCCAGCCCCAGCATTTT. Protein: CASSSSAGLQGQPQHF.

The chain recombines TRBV9 with TRBJ2-7, with 7 positions matching TRBD2. The CDR3 sequence is 14 residues long. V lost 0 bases and J lost 2; bases outside the gene matches: 2. Germline V gene sequence: CDR1 SGDLS, CDR2 YYNGEE. The CDR3 coding sequence is TGTGCCAGCAGCGTAGGCGGGGGTACCTACGAGCAGTACTTC. Encoded protein: CASSVGGGTYEQYF.

This sequence joins TRBV3-1 (or the pseudogene TRBV3-2) and TRBJ2-1, with 7 positions matching TRBD1. CDR1 LGHDT and CDR2 YNNKEL come from the germline V gene (reference sequence). The ends lost 3 bases at V and 3 bases at J; junction bases unmatched: 5. The CDR3 has 15 residues. The CDR3 protein is CASSHQGEDYNEQFF. The CDR3 nucleotides read TGTGCCAGCAGCCACCAGGGGGAAGACTACAATGAGCAGTTCTTC.

The chain has TRBV5-1 and TRBJ2-5, with 12 bases that match TRBD1. The CDR3 extends over 17 amino acids. The V gene's germline CDR1 is SGHRS and CDR2 YFSETQ. Trimming removed 0 bases from V and 4 bases from J; junction bases left unmatched: 7. The chain's CDR3 is CASSLVGQGAVPETQYF. DNA of the CDR3: TGCGCCAGCAGCTTGGTGGGACAGGGGGCCGTTCCAGAGACCCAGTACTTC. The whole variable domain, remainder taken from reference TRBV5-1 and TRBJ2-5, is KAGVTQTPRYLIKTRGQQVTLSCSPISGHRSVSWYQQTPGQGLQFLFEYFSETQRNKGNFPGRFSGRQFSNSRSEMNVSTLELGDSALYLCASSLVGQGAVPETQYFGPGTRLLVL.

This clone was picked up a small number of times. The V call is TRBV6-1, the J call TRBJ1-5, with D maybe TRBD1 (6 bases). Trimming took off 2 bases at V and 7 bases at J, with 12 bases between the two ends. CDR3 size: 14 residues. CDR1 and CDR2 from the germline V gene are MNHNS and SASEGT. CDR3 sequence (DNA): TGTGCCAGCAGTGAATCGGGAACAGGGCAGCCCCAGCATTTT. It codes for CASSESGTGQPQHF.